Listed below are T cell receptor beta chains from one sample, sequenced in a study of cytomegalovirus exposure and HLA in healthy donors. Generated by immunoSEQ multiplex PCR, the TCRdb table keeps only in-frame clones and is missing some. This table has about 90,000 clones, about 66% appearing once. The sample consisted of PBMCs. These receptors all stem from a woman aged 45-65 years in good health and CMV-seropositive. CDR3s include the opening cysteine and the closing phenylalanine or tryptophan. D genes are given only for firm matches. Only some rows state a clone size, as once, few, many or a class for expanded clones.

d_call j_call clone_size v_call cdr3_nt cdr3_aa
. TRBJ2-3 few TRBV6-5 TGTGCCAGCAGTGGCGGGGTAGATCGCACAGATACGCAGTATTTT CASSGGVDRTDTQYF
. TRBJ1-5 . TRBV7-2 TGTGCCAGCAGCTTAGGTATGCCAGGCCAAAATCAGCCCCAGCATTTT CASSLGMPGQNQPQHF
. TRBJ2-3 . TRBV29-1 TGCAGCGTTGAAAAAGGGGTTGGAGATACGCAGTATTTT CSVEKGVGDTQYF
. TRBJ1-3 . TRBV7-9 TGTGCCAGCAGTCAGGGCTCTGGAAACACCATATATTTT CASSQGSGNTIYF
TRBD1 TRBJ2-5 . TRBV2 TGTGCCAGCCTCGGACAGGGAAAAGAGACCCAGTACTTC CASLGQGKETQYF
TRBD1 TRBJ2-5 . TRBV7-2 TGTGCCAGCAGCTCCGGACAGGGGCAGTGGGAGACCCAGTACTTC CASSSGQGQWETQYF
TRBD1 TRBJ1-1 . TRBV2 TGTGCCAGCATTAAGGACAGGGAGGACACTGAAGCTTTCTTT CASIKDREDTEAFF
TRBD2 TRBJ2-2 few TRBV7-9 TGTGCCAGCAGCTCAGACCCCGGGACTAGTTTCACCGGGGAGCTGTTTTTT CASSSDPGTSFTGELFF
TRBD2 TRBJ2-3 once TRBV5-1 TGCGCCAGCAGCTTGGGAAGCGGGGGGCATGGCACAGATACGCAGTATTTT CASSLGSGGHGTDTQYF
. TRBJ1-1 . TRBV19 TGTGCCAGTAGTATGTGGGAGACCACTGAAGCTTTCTTT CASSMWETTEAFF
. TRBJ1-1 . TRBV7-2 TGTGCCAGCAGCTTAGGCTGGTCAGTAGCTTTCTTT CASSLGWSVAFF
. TRBJ2-7 once TRBV5-1 TGCGCCAGCAGCCTTGACCGACAAGAGCAGTACTTC CASSLDRQEQYF
TRBD2 TRBJ2-5 . TRBV27 TGTGCCAGCAGTTTAATCAGCGGGGAGGGGGAGACCCAGTACTTC CASSLISGEGETQYF
TRBD2 TRBJ2-1 . TRBV19 TGTGCCAGTAGCCTAGCGGGGGGGTACAATGAGCAGTTCTTC CASSLAGGYNEQFF